These T cell receptor beta chains were read from a single sample in a study of a mutant IDH1 vaccine in newly diagnosed glioma. TCRdb's table, derived via immunoSEQ multiplex PCR, lists solely in-frame clones and lacks some. The sample lists some 70,000 clones, over 75% seen once, with 13% in the top ten. What these receptors recognize is not known. The specimen was PBMCs, collected from a glioma patient whose treatment included an IDH1 peptide vaccine. The receptor source for this set is a man younger than 30 with glioma. Both conserved end residues are part of each CDR3. The D gene is left open where the match is weak.

>TRBJ1-1|TRBD1|TRBV14
CASSQNRGINTEAFF
TGTGCCAGCAGCCAAAACAGGGGAATCAACACTGAAGCTTTCTTT
>TRBJ1-2|NA|TRBV29-1
CSVEAWGSYGYTF
TGCAGCGTTGAAGCCTGGGGGAGCTATGGCTACACCTTC
>TRBJ2-7|TRBD1|TRBV7-6
CASSFPGQGRYEQYF
TGTGCCAGCAGCTTCCCGGGACAGGGGCGCTACGAGCAGTACTTC
>TRBJ2-2|NA|TRBV4-3
CASSQSGTSNTGELFF
TGCGCCAGCAGCCAATCCGGGACAAGTAACACCGGGGAGCTGTTTTTT
>TRBJ2-3|NA|TRBV9
CASSVEVSSTDTQYF
TGTGCCAGCAGCGTAGAGGTCAGCAGCACAGATACGCAGTATTTT
>TRBJ2-5|TRBD1|TRBV28
CASSLPGTARETQYF
TGTGCCAGCAGTTTACCCGGGACAGCGAGAGAGACCCAGTACTTC
>TRBJ1-4|TRBD1|TRBV6-6
CASSFGQVNEKLFF
TGTGCCAGCAGTTTTGGACAGGTTAATGAAAAACTGTTTTTT
>TRBJ1-3|TRBD1|TRBV6-1
CASGDRGLVGNTIYF
TGTGCCAGCGGCGACAGGGGGCTAGTGGGAAACACCATATATTTT
>TRBJ1-2|TRBD1|TRBV9
CASSPGGTALYGYTF
TGTGCCAGCAGCCCGGGGGGGACAGCCCTCTATGGCTACACCTTC
>TRBJ2-1|NA|TRBV4-2
CASSPRGFEQFF
TGTGCCAGCAGCCCGCGAGGGTTTGAGCAGTTCTTC
>TRBJ1-5|NA|TRBV19
CASSIVGRGNQPQHF
TGTGCCAGTAGTATAGTGGGAAGGGGAAATCAGCCCCAGCATTTT
>TRBJ2-7|NA|TRBV27
CASSTYEAYDYEQYF
TGTGCCAGCAGCACATACGAAGCTTACGACTACGAGCAGTACTTC
>TRBJ2-3|NA|TRBV18
CASSQWDTQYF
TGTGCCAGCTCACAGTGGGATACGCAGTATTTT
>TRBJ2-5|TRBD2|TRBV5-6
CASSPPGGVTQYF
TGTGCCAGCAGCCCCCCGGGGGGGGTGACCCAGTACTTC
>TRBJ2-5|TRBD2|TRBV2
CASSESGSGAQETQYF
TGTGCCAGCAGTGAAAGTGGTAGCGGGGCTCAAGAGACCCAGTACTTC
>TRBJ1-4|NA|TRBV2
CASIGDNLRMGEKLFF
TGTGCCAGCATAGGTGACAACCTCCGGATGGGTGAAAAACTGTTTTTT